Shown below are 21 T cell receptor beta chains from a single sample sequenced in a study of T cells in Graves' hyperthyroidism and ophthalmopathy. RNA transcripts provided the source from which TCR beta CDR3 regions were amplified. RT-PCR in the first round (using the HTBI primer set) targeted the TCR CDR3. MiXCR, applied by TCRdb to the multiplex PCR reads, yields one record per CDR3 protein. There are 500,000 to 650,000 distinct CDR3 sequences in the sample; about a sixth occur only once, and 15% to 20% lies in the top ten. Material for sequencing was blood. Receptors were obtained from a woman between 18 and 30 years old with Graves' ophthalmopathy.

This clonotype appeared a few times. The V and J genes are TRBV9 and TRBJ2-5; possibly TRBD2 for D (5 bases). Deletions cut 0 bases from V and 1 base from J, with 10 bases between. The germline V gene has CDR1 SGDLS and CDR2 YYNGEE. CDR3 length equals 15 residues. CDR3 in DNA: TGTGCCAGCAGCGTAGCTACCCTAGCCCAAGAGACCCAGTACTTC. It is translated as CASSVATLAQETQYF.

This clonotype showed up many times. The CDR3 loop reads CASSFPSTEAFF. The CDR3 DNA reads TGTGCCAGCAGCTTCCCCTCCACTGAAGCTTTCTTT. The chain uses TRBV13 and TRBJ1-1, with D uncertain. There are 12 residues in the CDR3. Germline CDR1 PRHDT, CDR2 FYEKMQ (reference sequence). Trimming cost V 3 bases and J 4 bases, with 6 bases left between them. Using reference TRBV13 and TRBJ1-1 for the parts outside the CDR3, the full variable domain is AAGVIQSPRHLIKEKRETATLKCYPIPRHDTVYWYQQGPGQDPQFLISFYEKMQSDKGSIPDRFSAQQFSDYHSELNMSSLELGDSALYFCASSFPSTEAFFGQGTRLTVV.

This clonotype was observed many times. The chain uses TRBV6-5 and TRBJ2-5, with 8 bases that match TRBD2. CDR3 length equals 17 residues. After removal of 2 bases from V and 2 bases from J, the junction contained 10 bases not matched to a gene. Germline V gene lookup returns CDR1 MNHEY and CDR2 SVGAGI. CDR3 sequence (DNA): TGTGCCAGCAGTTACGGCCCCAGGCGGGGGGCACAAGAGACCCAGTACTTC. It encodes CASSYGPRRGAQETQYF.

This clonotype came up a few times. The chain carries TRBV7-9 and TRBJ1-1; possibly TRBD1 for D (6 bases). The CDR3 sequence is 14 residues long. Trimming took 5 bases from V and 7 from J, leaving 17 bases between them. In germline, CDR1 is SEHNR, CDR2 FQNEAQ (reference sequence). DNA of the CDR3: TGTGCCAGCAGCACCTCGACAGGTGGAGGTGAAGCTTTCTTT. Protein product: CASSTSTGGGEAFF.

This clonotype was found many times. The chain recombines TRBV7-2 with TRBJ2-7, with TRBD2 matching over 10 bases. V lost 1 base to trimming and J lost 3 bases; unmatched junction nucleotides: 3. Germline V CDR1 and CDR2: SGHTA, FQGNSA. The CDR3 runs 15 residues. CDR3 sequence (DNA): TGTGCCAGCAGCTTAGGAGCGGGAGGGAGCTACGAGCAGTACTTC. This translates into CASSLGAGGSYEQYF.

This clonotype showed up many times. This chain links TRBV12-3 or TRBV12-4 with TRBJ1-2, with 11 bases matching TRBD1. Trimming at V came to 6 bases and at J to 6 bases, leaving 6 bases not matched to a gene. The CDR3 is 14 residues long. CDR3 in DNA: TGTGCCAGCAGGCAGGACAGGGGGCCCGATGGCTACACCTTC. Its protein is CASRQDRGPDGYTF.

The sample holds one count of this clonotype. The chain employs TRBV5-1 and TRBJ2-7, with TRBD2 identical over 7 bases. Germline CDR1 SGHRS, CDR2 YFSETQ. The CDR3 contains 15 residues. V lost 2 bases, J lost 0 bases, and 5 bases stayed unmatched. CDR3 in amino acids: CASSLIAGVSYEQYF. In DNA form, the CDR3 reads TGCGCCAGCAGCTTAATAGCGGGCGTCTCCTACGAGCAGTACTTC.

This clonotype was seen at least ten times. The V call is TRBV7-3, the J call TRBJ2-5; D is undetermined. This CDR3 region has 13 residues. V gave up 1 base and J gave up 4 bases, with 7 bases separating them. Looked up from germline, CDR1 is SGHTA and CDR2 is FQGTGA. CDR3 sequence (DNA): TGTGCCAGCAGCTTAAATCCTCTAGAGACCCAGTACTTC. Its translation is CASSLNPLETQYF.

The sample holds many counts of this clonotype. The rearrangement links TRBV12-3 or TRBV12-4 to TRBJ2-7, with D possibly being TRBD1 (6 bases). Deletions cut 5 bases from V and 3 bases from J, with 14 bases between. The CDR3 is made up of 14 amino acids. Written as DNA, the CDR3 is TGTGCCAGCAGTCCACAACAGGGAATCTACGAGCAGTACTTC. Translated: CASSPQQGIYEQYF.

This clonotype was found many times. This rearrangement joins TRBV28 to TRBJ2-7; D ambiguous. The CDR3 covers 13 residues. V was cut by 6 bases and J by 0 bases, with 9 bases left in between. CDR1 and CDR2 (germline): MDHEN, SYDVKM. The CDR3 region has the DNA TGTGCCAGCAGCATTACTGCCTCCTACGAGCAGTACTTC. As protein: CASSITASYEQYF.

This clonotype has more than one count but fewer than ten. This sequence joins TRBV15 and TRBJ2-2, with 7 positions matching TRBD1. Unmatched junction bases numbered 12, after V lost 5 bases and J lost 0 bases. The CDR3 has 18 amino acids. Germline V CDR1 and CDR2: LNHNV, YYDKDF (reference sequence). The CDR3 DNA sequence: TGTGCCACCAGCCTAACAGGGGATGGGTATTCGAACACCGGGGAGCTGTTTTTT. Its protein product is CATSLTGDGYSNTGELFF. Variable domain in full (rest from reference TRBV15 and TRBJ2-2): DAMVIQNPRYQVTQFGKPVTLSCSQTLNHNVMYWYQQKSSQAPKLLFHYYDKDFNNEADTPDNFQSRRPNTSFCFLDIRSPGLGDTAMYLCATSLTGDGYSNTGELFFGEGSRLTVL.

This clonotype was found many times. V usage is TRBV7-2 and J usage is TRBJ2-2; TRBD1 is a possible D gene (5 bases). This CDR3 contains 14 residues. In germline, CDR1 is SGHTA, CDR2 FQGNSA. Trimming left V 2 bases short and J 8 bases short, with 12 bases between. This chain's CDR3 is CASSLTRVYGELFF. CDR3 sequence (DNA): TGTGCCAGCAGCTTAACCAGGGTCTATGGGGAGCTGTTTTTT.

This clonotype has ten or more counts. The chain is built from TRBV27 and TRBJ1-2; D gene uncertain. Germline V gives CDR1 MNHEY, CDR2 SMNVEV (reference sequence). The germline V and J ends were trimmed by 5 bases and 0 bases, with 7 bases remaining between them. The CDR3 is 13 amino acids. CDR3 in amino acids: CASSEGANYGYTF. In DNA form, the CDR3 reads TGTGCCAGCAGTGAGGGAGCTAACTATGGCTACACCTTC.

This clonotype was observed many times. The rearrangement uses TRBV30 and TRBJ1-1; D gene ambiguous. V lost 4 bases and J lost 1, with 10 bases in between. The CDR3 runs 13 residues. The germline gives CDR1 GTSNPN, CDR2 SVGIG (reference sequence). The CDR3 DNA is TGTGCCTGGAAGGCAGACAAGAACACTGAAGCTTTCTTT. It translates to CAWKADKNTEAFF.

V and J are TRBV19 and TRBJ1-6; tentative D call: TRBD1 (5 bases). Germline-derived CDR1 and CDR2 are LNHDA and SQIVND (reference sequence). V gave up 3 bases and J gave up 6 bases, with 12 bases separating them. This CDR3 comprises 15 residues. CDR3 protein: CASSIPGRSNSPLHF. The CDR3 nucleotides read TGTGCCAGTAGTATTCCGGGACGGAGTAATTCACCCCTCCACTTT.

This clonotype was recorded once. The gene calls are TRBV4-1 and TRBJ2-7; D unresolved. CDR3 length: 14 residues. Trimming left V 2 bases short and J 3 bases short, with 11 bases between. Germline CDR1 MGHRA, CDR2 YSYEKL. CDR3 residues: CASSQNPTDYEQYF. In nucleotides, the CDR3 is TGCGCCAGCAGCCAAAATCCGACGGACTACGAGCAGTACTTC.

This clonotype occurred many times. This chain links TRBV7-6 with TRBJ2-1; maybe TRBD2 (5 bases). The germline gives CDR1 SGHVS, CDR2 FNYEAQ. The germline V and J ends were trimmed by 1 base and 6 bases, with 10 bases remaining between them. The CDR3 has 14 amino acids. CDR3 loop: CASSLEATSNEQFF. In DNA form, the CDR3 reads TGTGCCAGCAGCTTAGAGGCAACTAGCAATGAGCAGTTCTTC.

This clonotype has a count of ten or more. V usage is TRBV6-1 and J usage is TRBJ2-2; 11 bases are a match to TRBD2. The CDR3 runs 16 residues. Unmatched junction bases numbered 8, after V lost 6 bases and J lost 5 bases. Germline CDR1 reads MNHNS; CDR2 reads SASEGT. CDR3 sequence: CASRGTSGGITGELFF. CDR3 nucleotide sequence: TGTGCCAGCAGGGGGACTAGCGGAGGGATTACCGGGGAGCTGTTTTTT.

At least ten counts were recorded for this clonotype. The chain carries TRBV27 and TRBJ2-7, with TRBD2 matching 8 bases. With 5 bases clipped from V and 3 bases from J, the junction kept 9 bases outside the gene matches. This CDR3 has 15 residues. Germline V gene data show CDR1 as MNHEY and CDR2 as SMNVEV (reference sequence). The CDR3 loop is CASSPSGGGFYEQYF. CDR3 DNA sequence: TGTGCCAGCAGTCCCTCCGGGGGGGGGTTCTACGAGCAGTACTTC.

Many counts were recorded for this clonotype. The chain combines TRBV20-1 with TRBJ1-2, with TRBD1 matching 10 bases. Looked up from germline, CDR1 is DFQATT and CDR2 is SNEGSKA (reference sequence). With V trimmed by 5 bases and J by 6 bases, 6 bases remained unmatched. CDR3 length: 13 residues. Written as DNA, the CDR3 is TGCAGTGCTTTGAGACAGGGGGCGGATGGCTACACCTTC. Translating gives CSALRQGADGYTF.

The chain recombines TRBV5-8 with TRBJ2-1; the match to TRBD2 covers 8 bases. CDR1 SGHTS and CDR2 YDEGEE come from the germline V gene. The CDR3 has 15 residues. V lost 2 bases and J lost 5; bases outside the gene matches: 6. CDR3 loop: CASSLSLAVDNEQFF. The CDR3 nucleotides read TGTGCCAGCAGCTTATCACTAGCGGTCGACAATGAGCAGTTCTTC.